What follows describes a single T cell receptor beta chain. Sequenced by immunoSEQ multiplex PCR; TCRdb stores in-frame clones only, minus some. Here the sample spans under 250,000 clones, 83% being singletons. All enrollees were about 18 to 90 years old and from approximately 25 US areas. Shortly before study entry, within 2 weeks, exposed participants had met a COVID-19 case. V was shortened by 3 bases and J by 2 bases, with 13 bases between the two germline ends. The CDR3 is made up of 15 amino acids. Germline V lookup: CDR1 MGHDK, CDR2 SYGVNS. This specimen comes from a study of blood T cell repertoires in COVID-19. The wider study: COVID-19 samples, acute and convalescent, were from the United States, Italy and Spain.

What was sequenced was PBMCs or T cells enriched from blood (not recorded which). This chain joins TRBV25-1 and TRBJ1-1; perhaps TRBD1 as D (6 bases). This TCR was recovered from a woman aged 40 to 50 who had been exposed to COVID-19. For the CDR3, the DNA is TGTGCCAGCAGTGATACAGGGTTTGCAAACACTGAAGCTTTCTTT. It encodes CASSDTGFANTEAFF.